A single sample gave rise to the 5 T cell receptor beta chains below, sequenced in a study of identical twins. TCRdb itself ran the 5' RACE reads through MiXCR, one entry per CDR3 protein. The data show 500,000 to 700,000 distinct CDR3 sequences, just over 7% seen once. This sample was also put to use in a study of yellow fever vaccine responses in identical twins.

Sequencing input: PBMCs. The source is a woman between 18 and 30 years old in good health.

This clonotype was recorded many times. The gene calls are TRBV7-9 and TRBJ1-1; tentatively, D is TRBD1 (5 bases). Between the trimmed V and J ends, which lost 1 base and 11 bases, there was a span of 17 bases. The CDR3 is made up of 14 amino acids. Per germline, CDR1 SEHNR and CDR2 FQNEAQ (reference sequence). CDR3 amino acids: CASSLDEDKRRAFF. The CDR3, as DNA: TGTGCCAGCAGCTTAGACGAGGACAAGCGGAGGGCTTTCTTT.

This clonotype was observed a handful of times. This chain links TRBV10-3 with TRBJ1-2; perhaps TRBD1 as D (5 bases). The CDR3 length is 13 residues. The V gene's germline CDR1 is ENHRY and CDR2 SYGVKD. Trimming pared 3 bases from V and 7 bases from J, leaving 12 bases between. The CDR3 here is CAISDGGGSGYTF. CDR3 in DNA: TGTGCCATCAGTGATGGGGGGGGGAGTGGCTACACCTTC.

The genes are TRBV29-1 and TRBJ2-3, with D unresolved. The germline gives CDR1 SQVTM, CDR2 ANQGSEA. The CDR3 has 12 amino acids. V shed 5 bases and J shed 1 base, with 7 bases lying between them. CDR3 loop: CSVLDGTDTQYF. CDR3 bases: TGCAGCGTTCTGGACGGCACAGATACGCAGTATTTT.

This clonotype was observed many times. V is TRBV4-1 and J is TRBJ2-7, with D possibly matching TRBD1 (6 bases). V was shortened by 1 base and J by 0 bases, with 10 bases between the two germline ends. From germline, CDR1 is MGHRA and CDR2 YSYEKL. The CDR3 runs 15 residues. Written as DNA, the CDR3 is TGCGCCAGCAGCCAAGGGGACATCACCTCCTACGAGCAGTACTTC. Translating gives CASSQGDITSYEQYF.

V and J are TRBV12-3 or TRBV12-4 and TRBJ2-5; the D gene is possibly TRBD2 (6 bases). This CDR3 region has 18 residues. Trimming shortened V by 3 bases and J by 2 bases, and 22 bases separated the two germline ends. For the CDR3, the DNA is TGTGCCAGCAGTTTGGGGTCAGGAGGGCGGCCAAATCAAGAGACCCAGTACTTC. This sequence encodes CASSLGSGGRPNQETQYF.